This T cell receptor (beta chain) was sequenced in a study of T-cell reconstitution after alpha-beta-depleted transplantation in children. General study points: It was newly produced T cells that mostly accounted for T-cell counts and diversity one year after transplant. It was reported that alpha-beta T cells came from several hundred expanded graft clones (about two months after transplant). Certain patients had high TCRbeta diversity at day 60, and it came from recipient T cells and thymic progenitors that survived.

Unique molecular identifiers featured in how the TCRbeta library was prepared. Using its own MiXCR run on the PCR reads, TCRdb lists one record per CDR3 protein. The top ten hold roughly 12% of the sample, which has some 6,000 distinct CDR3 sequences, 16% seen once. The CDR3 extends over 20 amino acids. Germline CDR1 reads KGHDR; CDR2 reads SFDVKD. The V and J ends lost 3 bases and 6 bases, in that order; junction bases with no gene match: 17. This clonotype has a handful of counts. Antigen specificity is unknown. This sequence joins TRBV24-1 and TRBJ2-1; the match to TRBD2 covers 12 bases. The sequence was collected from a male patient aged 10 to 17 who had a stem cell transplant for acute myeloid leukemia, so the T cells may come from the graft donor. This sample comprised PBMCs, mostly from graft donor cells, obtained 60 days after TCRalphabeta/CD19-depleted stem cell transplant. CDR3 coding DNA: TGTGCCACCAGTGATCCCCCGGGCGCGACTAGCGGGAGAAGGAGCAATGAGCAGTTCTTC. Its translation is CATSDPPGATSGRRSNEQFF.